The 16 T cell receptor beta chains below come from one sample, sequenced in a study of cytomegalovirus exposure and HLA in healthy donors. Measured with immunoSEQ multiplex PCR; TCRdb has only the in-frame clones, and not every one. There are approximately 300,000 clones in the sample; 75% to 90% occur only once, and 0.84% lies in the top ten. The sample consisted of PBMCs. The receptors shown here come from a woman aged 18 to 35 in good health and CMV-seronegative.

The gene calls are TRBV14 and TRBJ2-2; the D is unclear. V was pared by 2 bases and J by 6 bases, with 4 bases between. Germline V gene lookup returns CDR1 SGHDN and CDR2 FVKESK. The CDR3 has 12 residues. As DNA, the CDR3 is TGTGCCAGCAGCCAACTTGCCGGGGAGCTGTTTTTT. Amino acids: CASSQLAGELFF.

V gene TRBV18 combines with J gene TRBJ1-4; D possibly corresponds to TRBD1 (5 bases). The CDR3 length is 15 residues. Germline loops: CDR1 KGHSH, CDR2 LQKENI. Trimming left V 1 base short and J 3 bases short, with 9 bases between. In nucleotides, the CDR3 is TGTGCCAGCTCACCACAGGCAGGGTCTAATGAAAAACTGTTTTTT. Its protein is CASSPQAGSNEKLFF.

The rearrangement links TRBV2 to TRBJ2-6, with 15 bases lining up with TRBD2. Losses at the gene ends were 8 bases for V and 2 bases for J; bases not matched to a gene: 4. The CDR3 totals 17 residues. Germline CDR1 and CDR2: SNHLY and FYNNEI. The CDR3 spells CASGGTSGRTGANVLTF. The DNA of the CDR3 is TGTGCCAGCGGGGGGACTAGCGGGAGGACTGGGGCCAACGTCCTGACTTTC.

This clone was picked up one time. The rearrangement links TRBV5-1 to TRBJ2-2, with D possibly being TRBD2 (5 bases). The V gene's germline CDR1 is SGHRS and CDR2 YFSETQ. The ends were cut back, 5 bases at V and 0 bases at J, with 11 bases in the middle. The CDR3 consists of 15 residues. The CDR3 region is CASRTSGTNTGELFF. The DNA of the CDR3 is TGCGCCAGCAGGACATCGGGAACGAACACCGGGGAGCTGTTTTTT.

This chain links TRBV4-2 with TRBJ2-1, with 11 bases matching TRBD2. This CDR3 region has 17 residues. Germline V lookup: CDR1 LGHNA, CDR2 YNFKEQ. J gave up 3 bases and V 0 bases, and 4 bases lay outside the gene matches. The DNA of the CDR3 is TGTGCCAGCAGCCAAGATCAGGGGACTAGCGGCTACAATGAGCAGTTCTTC. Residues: CASSQDQGTSGYNEQFF.

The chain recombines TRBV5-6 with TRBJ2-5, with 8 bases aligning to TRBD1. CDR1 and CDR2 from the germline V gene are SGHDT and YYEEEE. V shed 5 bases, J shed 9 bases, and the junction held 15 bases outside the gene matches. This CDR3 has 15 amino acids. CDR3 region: CASRRWTGWITAQYF. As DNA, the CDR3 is TGTGCCAGCAGAAGATGGACAGGGTGGATTACGGCCCAGTACTTC.

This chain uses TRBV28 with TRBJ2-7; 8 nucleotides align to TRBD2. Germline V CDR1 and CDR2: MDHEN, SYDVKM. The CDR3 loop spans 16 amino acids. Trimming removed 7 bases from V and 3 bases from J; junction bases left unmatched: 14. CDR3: CASTATSVTSDYEQYF. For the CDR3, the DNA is TGTGCCAGCACTGCCACCTCCGTGACTAGCGACTACGAGCAGTACTTC.

In nucleotides, the CDR3 is TGTGCCAGCAGCAGGGATTTTTTCTCCTGGCAAGAGACCCAGTACTTC. Translation: CASSRDFFSWQETQYF. The gene calls are TRBV27 and TRBJ2-5; TRBD1 might be the D (5 bases). V lost 6 bases and J 2 bases, leaving 19 bases between the germline ends. This CDR3 spans 16 amino acids. The germline CDR1 and CDR2 sequences are MNHEY and SMNVEV (reference sequence).

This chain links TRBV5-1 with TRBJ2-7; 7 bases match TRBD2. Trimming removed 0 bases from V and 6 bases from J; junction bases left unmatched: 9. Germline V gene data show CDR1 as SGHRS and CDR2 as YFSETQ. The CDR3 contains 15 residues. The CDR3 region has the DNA TGCGCCAGCAGCTTGGCCCTGGCTAGCGGCCGCGAGCAGTACTTC. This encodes CASSLALASGREQYF.

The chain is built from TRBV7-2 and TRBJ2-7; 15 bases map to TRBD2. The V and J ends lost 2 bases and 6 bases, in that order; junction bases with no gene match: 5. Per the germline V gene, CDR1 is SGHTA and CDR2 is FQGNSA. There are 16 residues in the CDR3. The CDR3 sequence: CASSLSSGLAGGEQYF. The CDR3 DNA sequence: TGTGCCAGCAGCTTATCATCGGGACTAGCGGGAGGCGAGCAGTACTTC.

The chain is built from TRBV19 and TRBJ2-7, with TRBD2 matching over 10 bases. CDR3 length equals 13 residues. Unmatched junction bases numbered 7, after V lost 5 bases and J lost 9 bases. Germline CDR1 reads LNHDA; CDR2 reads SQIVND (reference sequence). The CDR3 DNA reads TGTGCCAGTAGTCCCACTGGGACTAGCGCGCAGTACTTC. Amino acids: CASSPTGTSAQYF.

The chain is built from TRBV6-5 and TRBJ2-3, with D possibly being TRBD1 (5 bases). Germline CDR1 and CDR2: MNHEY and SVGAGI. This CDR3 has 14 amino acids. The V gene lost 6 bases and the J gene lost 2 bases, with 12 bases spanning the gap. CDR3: CASRQQVSTDTQYF. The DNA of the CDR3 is TGTGCCAGCAGGCAACAGGTCTCCACAGATACGCAGTATTTT.

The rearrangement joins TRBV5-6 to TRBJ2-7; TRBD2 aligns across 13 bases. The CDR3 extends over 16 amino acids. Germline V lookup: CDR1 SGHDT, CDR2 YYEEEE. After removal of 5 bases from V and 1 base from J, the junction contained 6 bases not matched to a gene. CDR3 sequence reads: CASSGGLAGRSYEQYF. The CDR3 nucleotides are TGTGCCAGCAGTGGGGGACTAGCGGGAAGGTCCTACGAGCAGTACTTC.

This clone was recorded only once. Here the CDR3 reads CASGRDRDHEQYF. The CDR3 nucleotides read TGTGCCAGCGGAAGAGACAGGGACCACGAGCAGTACTTC. The V call is TRBV2, the J call TRBJ2-7; the match to TRBD1 covers 7 bases. Looked up from germline, CDR1 is SNHLY and CDR2 is FYNNEI. The CDR3 is 13 amino acids. Germline trimming cut 8 bases from V and 5 bases from J; bases unmatched to any gene: 9.

CDR3 in DNA: TGCGCCAGCAGCTTTACCCTATTACAGGAATCCTACGAGCAGTACTTC. Translated, it gives CASSFTLLQESYEQYF. The V call is TRBV5-1, the J call TRBJ2-7, with D perhaps TRBD1 (5 bases). The ends were cut back, 2 bases at V and 1 base at J, with 16 bases in the middle. Germline V lookup: CDR1 SGHRS, CDR2 YFSETQ. This CDR3 has 16 residues. The complete variable domain, with remaining parts taken from reference TRBV5-1 and TRBJ2-7, reads KAGVTQTPRYLIKTRGQQVTLSCSPISGHRSVSWYQQTPGQGLQFLFEYFSETQRNKGNFPGRFSGRQFSNSRSEMNVSTLELGDSALYLCASSFTLLQESYEQYFGPGTRLTVT.

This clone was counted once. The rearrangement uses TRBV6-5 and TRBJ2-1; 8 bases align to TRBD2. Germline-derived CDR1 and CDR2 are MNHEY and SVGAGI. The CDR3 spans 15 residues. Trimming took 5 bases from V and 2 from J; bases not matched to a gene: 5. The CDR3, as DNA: TGTGCCAGCAGTACTACTAGCGGCCCCTACAATGAGCAGTTCTTC. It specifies CASSTTSGPYNEQFF.